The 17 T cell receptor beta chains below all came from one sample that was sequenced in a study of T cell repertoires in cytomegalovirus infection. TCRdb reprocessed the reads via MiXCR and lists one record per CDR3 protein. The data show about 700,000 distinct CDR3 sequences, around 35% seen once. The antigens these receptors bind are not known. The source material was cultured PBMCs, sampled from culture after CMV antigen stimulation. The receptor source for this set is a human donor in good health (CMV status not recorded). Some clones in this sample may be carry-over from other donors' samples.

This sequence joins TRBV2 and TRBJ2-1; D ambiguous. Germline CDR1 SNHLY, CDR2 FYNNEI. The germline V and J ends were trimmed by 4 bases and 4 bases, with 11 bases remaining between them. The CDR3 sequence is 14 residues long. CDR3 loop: CASSGYPPYNEQFF. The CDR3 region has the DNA TGTGCCAGCAGTGGCTACCCGCCATACAATGAGCAGTTCTTC.

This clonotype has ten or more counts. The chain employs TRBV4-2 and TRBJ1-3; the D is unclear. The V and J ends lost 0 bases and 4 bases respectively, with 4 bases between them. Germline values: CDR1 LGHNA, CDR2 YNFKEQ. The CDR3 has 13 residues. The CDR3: CASSQDPGNTIYF. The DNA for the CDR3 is TGTGCCAGCAGCCAAGATCCGGGAAACACCATATATTTT.

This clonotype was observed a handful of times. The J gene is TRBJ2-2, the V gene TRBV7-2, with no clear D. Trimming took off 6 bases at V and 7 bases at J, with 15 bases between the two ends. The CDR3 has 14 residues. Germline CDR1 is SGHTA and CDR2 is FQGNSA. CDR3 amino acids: CASSPAWDNGELFF. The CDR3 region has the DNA TGTGCCAGCAGTCCCGCGTGGGATAACGGGGAGCTGTTTTTT.

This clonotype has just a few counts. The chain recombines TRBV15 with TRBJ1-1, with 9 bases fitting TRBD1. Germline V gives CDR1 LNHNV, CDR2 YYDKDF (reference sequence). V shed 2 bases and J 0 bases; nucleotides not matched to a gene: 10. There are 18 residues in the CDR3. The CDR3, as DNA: TGTGCCACCAGCAGATATACCGGGACAGGGAGAATGAACACTGAAGCTTTCTTT. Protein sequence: CATSRYTGTGRMNTEAFF.

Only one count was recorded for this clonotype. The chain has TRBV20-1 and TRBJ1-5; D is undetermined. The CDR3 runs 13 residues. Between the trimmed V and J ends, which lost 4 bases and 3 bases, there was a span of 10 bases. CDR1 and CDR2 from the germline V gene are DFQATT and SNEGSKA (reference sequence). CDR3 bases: TGCAGTGCTATGATAGGATTCAATCAGCCCCAGCATTTT. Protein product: CSAMIGFNQPQHF.

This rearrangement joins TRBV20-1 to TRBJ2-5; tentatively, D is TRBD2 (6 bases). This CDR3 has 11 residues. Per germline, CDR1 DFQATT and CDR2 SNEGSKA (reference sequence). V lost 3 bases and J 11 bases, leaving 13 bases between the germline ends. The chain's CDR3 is CSARETSTQYF. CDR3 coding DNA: TGCAGTGCTAGGGAGACTAGTACGCAGTACTTC.

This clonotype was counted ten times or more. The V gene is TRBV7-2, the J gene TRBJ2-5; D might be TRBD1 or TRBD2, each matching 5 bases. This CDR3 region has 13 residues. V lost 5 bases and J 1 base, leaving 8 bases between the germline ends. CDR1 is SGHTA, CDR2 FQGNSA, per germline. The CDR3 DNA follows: TGTGCCAGCAGCCGGGGCAGCCAAGAGACCCAGTACTTC. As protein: CASSRGSQETQYF.

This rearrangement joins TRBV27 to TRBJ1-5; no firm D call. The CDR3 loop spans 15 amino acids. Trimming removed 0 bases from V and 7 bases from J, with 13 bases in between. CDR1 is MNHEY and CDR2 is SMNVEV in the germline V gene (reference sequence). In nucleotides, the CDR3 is TGTGCCAGCAGTTTATCTTGGACGTCCAAGCAGCCCCAGCATTTT. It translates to CASSLSWTSKQPQHF.

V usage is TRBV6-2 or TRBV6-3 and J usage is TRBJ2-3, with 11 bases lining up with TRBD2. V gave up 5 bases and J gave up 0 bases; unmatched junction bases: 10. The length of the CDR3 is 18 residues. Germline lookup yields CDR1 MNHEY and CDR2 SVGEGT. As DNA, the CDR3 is TGTGCCAGCAGTGCTGGGACTAGCGGAGAGGGGAGCACAGATACGCAGTATTTT. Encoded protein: CASSAGTSGEGSTDTQYF.

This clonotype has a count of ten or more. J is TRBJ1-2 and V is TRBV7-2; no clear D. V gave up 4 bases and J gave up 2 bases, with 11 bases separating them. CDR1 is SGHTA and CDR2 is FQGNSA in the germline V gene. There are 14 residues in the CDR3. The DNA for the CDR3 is TGTGCCAGCAGCTCCGGGTCCGCGAACTATGGCTACACCTTC. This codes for CASSSGSANYGYTF.

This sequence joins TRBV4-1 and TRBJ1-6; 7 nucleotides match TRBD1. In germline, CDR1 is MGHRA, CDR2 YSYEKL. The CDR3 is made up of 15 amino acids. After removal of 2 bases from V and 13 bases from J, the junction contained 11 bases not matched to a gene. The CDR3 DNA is TGCGCCAGCAGCCAATCCAGGACAGGAGTCGTCCCCCTCCACTTT. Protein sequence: CASSQSRTGVVPLHF.

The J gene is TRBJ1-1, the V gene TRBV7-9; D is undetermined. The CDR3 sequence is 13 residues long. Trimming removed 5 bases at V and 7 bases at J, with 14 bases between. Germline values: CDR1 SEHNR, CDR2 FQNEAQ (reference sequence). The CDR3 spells CASSPRRSIEAFF. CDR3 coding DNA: TGTGCCAGCAGCCCCCGGCGGTCGATTGAAGCTTTCTTT.

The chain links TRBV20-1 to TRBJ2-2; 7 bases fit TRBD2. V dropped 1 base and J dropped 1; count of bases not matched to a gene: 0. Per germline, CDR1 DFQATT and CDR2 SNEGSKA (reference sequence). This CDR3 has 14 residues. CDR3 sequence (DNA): TGCAGTGCTAGAGGGGGGGGGAACACCGGGGAGCTGTTTTTT. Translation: CSARGGGNTGELFF.

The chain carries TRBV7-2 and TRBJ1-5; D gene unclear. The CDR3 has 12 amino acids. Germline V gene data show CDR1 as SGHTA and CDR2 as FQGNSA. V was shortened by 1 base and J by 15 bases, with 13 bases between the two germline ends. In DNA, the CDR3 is TGTGCCAGCAGCTTAGGTGGCAGAGGTTTGCATTTT. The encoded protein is CASSLGGRGLHF.

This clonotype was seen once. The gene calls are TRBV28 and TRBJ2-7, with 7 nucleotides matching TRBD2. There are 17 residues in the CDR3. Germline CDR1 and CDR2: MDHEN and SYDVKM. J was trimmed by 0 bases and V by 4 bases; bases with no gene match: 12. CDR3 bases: TGTGCCAGCAGTTCCCCCGTTGGTAGCGGGTTCTCCTACGAGCAGTACTTC. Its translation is CASSSPVGSGFSYEQYF.

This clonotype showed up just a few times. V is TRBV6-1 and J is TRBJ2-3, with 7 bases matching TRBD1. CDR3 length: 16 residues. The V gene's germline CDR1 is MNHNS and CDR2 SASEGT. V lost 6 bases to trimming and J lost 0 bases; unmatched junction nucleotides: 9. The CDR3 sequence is CASSTGQIRSTDTQYF. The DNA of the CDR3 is TGTGCCAGCAGCACGGGACAGATCCGAAGCACAGATACGCAGTATTTT.

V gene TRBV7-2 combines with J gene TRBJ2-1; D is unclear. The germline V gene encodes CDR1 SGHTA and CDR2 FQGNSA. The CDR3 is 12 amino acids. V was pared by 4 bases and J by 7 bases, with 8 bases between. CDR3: CASSSTLNEQFF. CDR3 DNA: TGTGCCAGCAGCTCCACGTTAAATGAGCAGTTCTTC.